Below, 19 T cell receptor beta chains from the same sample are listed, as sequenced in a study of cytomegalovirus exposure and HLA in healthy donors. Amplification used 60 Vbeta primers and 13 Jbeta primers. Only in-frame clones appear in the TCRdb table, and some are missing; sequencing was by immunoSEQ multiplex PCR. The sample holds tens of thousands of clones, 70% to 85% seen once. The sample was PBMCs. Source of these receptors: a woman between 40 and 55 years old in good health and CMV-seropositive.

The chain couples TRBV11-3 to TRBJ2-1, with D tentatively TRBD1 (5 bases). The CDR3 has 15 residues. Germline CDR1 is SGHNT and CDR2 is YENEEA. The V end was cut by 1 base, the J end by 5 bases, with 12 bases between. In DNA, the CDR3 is TGTGCCAGCAGCTTAGGGACAAGAAAACACAATGAGCAGTTCTTC. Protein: CASSLGTRKHNEQFF. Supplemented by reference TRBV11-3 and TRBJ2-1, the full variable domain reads EAGVVQSPRYKIIEKKQPVAFWCNPISGHNTLYWYLQNLGQGPELLIRYENEEAVDDSQLPKDRFSAERLKGVDSTLKIQPAELGDSAVYLCASSLGTRKHNEQFFGPGTRLTVL.

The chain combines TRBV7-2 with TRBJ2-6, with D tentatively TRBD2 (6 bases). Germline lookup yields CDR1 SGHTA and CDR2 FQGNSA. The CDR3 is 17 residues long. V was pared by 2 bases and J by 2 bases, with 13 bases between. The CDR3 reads CASSLQGGATGANVLTF. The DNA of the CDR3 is TGTGCCAGCAGCTTACAGGGCGGGGCAACTGGGGCCAACGTCCTGACTTTC.

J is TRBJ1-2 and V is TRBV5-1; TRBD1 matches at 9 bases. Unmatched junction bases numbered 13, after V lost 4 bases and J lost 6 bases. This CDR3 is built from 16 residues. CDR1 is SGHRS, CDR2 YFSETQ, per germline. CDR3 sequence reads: CASSPGTGSIGDGYTF. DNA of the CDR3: TGCGCCAGCAGCCCGGGGACAGGGTCCATCGGGGATGGCTACACCTTC.

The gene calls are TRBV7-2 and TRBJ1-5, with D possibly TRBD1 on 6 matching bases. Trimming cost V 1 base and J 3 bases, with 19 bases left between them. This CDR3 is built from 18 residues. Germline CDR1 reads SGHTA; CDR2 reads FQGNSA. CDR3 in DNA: TGTGCCAGCAGCTTAGATAAGGTCTCAGGGGATTACAATCAGCCCCAGCATTTT. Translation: CASSLDKVSGDYNQPQHF.

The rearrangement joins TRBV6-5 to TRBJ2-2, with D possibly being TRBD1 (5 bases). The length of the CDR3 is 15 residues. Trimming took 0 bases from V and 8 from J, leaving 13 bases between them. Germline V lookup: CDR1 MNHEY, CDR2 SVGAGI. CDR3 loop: CASSYSEGVVGELFF. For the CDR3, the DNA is TGTGCCAGCAGTTACTCGGAAGGGGTGGTGGGGGAGCTGTTTTTT.

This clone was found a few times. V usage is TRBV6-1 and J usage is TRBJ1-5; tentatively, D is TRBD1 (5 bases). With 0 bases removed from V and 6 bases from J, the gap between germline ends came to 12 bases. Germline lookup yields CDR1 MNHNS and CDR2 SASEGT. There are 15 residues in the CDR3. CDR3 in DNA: TGTGCCAGCAGTGAAGCCCCGGGGGAGGCTCAGCCCCAGCATTTT. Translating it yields CASSEAPGEAQPQHF.

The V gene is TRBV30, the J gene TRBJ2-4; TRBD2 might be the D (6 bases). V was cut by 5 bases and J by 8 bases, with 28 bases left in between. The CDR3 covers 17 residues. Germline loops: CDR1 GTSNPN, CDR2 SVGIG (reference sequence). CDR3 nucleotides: TGTGCCTGGGCCGGGATATCCGGGACTCCCTGGGGTTACATTCAGTACTTC. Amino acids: CAWAGISGTPWGYIQYF. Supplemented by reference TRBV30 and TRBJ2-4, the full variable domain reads SQTIHQWPATLVQPVGSPLSLECTVEGTSNPNLYWYRQAAGRGLQLLFYSVGIGQISSEVPQNLSASRPQDRQFILSSKKLLLSDSGFYLCAWAGISGTPWGYIQYFGAGTRLSVL.

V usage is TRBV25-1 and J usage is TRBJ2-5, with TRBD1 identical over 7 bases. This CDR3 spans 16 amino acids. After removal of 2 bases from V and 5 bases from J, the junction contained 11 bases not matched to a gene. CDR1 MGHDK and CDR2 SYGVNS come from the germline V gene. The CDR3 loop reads CASSERTGWFLETQYF. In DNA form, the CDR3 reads TGTGCCAGCAGTGAACGGACAGGTTGGTTTTTGGAGACCCAGTACTTC.

CDR3 DNA sequence: TGTGCCAGCAGTTTTGGGACAGGGGCTGAAGCTTTCTTT. Translation gives CASSFGTGAEAFF. V usage is TRBV27 and J usage is TRBJ1-1; 10 bases are a match to TRBD1. This CDR3 contains 13 residues. Losses at the gene ends were 3 bases for V and 6 bases for J; bases not matched to a gene: 1. Germline V gene sequence: CDR1 MNHEY, CDR2 SMNVEV (reference sequence).

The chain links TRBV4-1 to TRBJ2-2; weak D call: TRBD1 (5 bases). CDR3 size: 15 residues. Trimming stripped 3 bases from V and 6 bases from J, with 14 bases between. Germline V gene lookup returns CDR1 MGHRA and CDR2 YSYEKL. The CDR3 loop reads CASSHGQGGSGELFF. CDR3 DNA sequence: TGCGCCAGCAGCCATGGTCAGGGTGGCTCCGGGGAGCTGTTTTTT.

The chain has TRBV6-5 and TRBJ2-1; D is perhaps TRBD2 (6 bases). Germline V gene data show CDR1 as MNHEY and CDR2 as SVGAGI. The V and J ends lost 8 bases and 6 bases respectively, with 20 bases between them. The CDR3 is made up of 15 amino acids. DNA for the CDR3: TGTGCCAGCGCCCCCTTAGGTGGGGGGACCAATGAGCAGTTCTTC. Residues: CASAPLGGGTNEQFF.

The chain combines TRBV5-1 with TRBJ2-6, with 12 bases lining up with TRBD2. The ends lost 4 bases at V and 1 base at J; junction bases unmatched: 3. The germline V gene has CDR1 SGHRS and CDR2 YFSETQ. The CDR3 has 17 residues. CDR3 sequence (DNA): TGCGCCAGCAGCCCACTAGCGGGGGGTTCTGGGGCCAACGTCCTGACTTTC. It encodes CASSPLAGGSGANVLTF. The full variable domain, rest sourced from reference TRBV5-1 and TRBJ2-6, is KAGVTQTPRYLIKTRGQQVTLSCSPISGHRSVSWYQQTPGQGLQFLFEYFSETQRNKGNFPGRFSGRQFSNSRSEMNVSTLELGDSALYLCASSPLAGGSGANVLTFGAGSRLTVL.

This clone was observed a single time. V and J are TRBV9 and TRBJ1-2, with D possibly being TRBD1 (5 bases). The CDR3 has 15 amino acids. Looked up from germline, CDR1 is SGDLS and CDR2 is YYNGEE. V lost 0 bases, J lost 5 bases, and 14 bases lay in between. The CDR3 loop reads CASSVGLQAKYGYTF. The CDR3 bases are TGTGCCAGCAGCGTAGGATTACAGGCAAAGTATGGCTACACCTTC.

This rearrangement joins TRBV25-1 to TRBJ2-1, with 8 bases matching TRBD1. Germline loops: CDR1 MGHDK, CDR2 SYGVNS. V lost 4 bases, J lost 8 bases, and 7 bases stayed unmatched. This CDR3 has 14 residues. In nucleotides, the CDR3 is TGTGCCAGCAGTGGATGGACAGGGTGGCATGAGCAGTTCTTC. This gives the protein CASSGWTGWHEQFF.

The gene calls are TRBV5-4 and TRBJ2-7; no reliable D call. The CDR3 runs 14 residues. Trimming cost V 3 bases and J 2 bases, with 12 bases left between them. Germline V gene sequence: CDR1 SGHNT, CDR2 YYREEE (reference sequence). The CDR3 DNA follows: TGTGCCAGCAGCTCCCCTACTGATACCTACGAGCAGTACTTC. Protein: CASSSPTDTYEQYF.

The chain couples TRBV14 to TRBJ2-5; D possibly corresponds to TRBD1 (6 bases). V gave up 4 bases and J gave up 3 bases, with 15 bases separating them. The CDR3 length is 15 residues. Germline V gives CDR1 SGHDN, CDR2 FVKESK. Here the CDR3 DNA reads TGTGCCAGCAGCCGCCCAGGGGTCGTAGAAGAGACCCAGTACTTC. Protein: CASSRPGVVEETQYF.

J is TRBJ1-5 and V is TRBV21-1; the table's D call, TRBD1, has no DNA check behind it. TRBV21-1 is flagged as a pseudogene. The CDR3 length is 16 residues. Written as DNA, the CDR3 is TGTGCCAGCAGCATTCGGACAATTTATAGCAATCAGCCCCAGCATTTT. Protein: CASSIRTIYSNQPQHF.

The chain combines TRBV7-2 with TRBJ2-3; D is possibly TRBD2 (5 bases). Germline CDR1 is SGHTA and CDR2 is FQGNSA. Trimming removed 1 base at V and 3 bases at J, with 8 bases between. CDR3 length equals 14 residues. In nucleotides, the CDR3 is TGTGCCAGCAGCTTAGACTGGAGGACAGATACGCAGTATTTT. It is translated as CASSLDWRTDTQYF. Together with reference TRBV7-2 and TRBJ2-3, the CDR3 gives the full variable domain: GAGVSQSPSNKVTEKGKDVELRCDPISGHTALYWYRQSLGQGLEFLIYFQGNSAPDKSGLPSDRFSAERTGGSVSTLTIQRTQQEDSAVYLCASSLDWRTDTQYFGPGTRLTVL.

The CDR3 sequence: CASRTSGRGTGELFF. DNA of the CDR3: TGTGCCAGCAGGACCTCAGGGAGGGGGACCGGGGAGCTGTTTTTT. This chain uses TRBV6-5 with TRBJ2-2; maybe TRBD2 (7 bases). CDR1 is MNHEY and CDR2 is SVGAGI in the germline V gene. The CDR3 contains 15 residues. V lost 6 bases, J lost 5 bases, and 16 bases lay in between.